This T cell receptor (beta chain) was recovered during a study of blood T cell repertoires in COVID-19. The data were produced by immunoSEQ multiplex PCR, yet TCRdb's version contains in-frame clones alone and is incomplete. The data contain roughly 150,000 clones, 90% to 95% of them singletons. The specimen sequenced was peripheral blood. This TCR was recovered from a woman aged 60-70 years with COVID-19, enrolled during active disease.

In DNA, the CDR3 is TGTGCCAGCAGTTACGGGGACACCCCCAACTATGGCTACACCTTC. It translates to CASSYGDTPNYGYTF. The chain recombines TRBV6-2 or TRBV6-3 with TRBJ1-2; a weak D match, TRBD1 (6 bases). Germline CDR1 is MNHEY and CDR2 is SVGEGT. Trimming removed 2 bases from V and 2 bases from J, with 12 bases in between. The CDR3 runs to 15 residues.